These T cell receptor beta chains were read from a single sample in a study of CD4+ T cells in melanoma. The table came from immunoSEQ multiplex PCR; TCRdb's copy has only in-frame clones and leaves some out. The data hold 20,000 or so clones, with just under 80% observed a single time. All receptors derive from a human donor with melanoma. The conserved cysteine and the conserved F or W are not part of the CDR3 here. The order of the fields is V gene, J gene, CDR3 protein.

v_gene: TRBV5-5
j_gene: TRBJ2-1
CDR3aa: ASSFKVFRQF

v_gene: TRBV7-6
j_gene: TRBJ1-5
CDR3aa: ASSLVGGPLLQH

v_gene: TRBV11-3
j_gene: TRBJ2-1
CDR3aa: ASSLGPTNINEQF

v_gene: TRBV10-2
j_gene: TRBJ2-2
CDR3aa: ASRGRSTGELF

v_gene: TRBV18
j_gene: TRBJ1-1
CDR3aa: ASSLRQGSTEAF

v_gene: TRBV15
j_gene: TRBJ1-1
CDR3aa: ATSRGNREAF

v_gene: TRBV7-2
j_gene: TRBJ2-2
CDR3aa: ASSLPGLAGGFGTGELF

v_gene: TRBV27
j_gene: TRBJ2-7
CDR3aa: ASSRTRTSGGASSYEQY

v_gene: TRBV2
j_gene: TRBJ1-5
CDR3aa: ASSETVNQPQH

v_gene: TRBV19
j_gene: TRBJ2-3
CDR3aa: ASSPRGGTSTDTQY

v_gene: TRBV7-8
j_gene: TRBJ2-1
CDR3aa: ASSLQGLLYNEQF

v_gene: TRBV19
j_gene: TRBJ2-2
CDR3aa: ASRPTWNTGELF

v_gene: TRBV5-1
j_gene: TRBJ2-5
CDR3aa: ASSLEGQGGPLQETQY

v_gene: TRBV7-3
j_gene: TRBJ1-1
CDR3aa: ASSLSAGPMNTEAF

v_gene: TRBV5-6
j_gene: TRBJ2-3
CDR3aa: ASSWGNSDTDTQY

v_gene: TRBV14
j_gene: TRBJ2-3
CDR3aa: ASSQAMGGENTQY

v_gene: TRBV7-9
j_gene: TRBJ2-4
CDR3aa: ASSLRSGGNIQY

v_gene: TRBV5-5
j_gene: TRBJ2-4
CDR3aa: ASSLGLAGGSIQY

v_gene: TRBV6-5
j_gene: TRBJ1-1
CDR3aa: ASSSLTALRTEAF

v_gene: TRBV11-3
j_gene: TRBJ1-1
CDR3aa: ASSRVGDTEAF

v_gene: TRBV5-4
j_gene: TRBJ1-2
CDR3aa: ASRPGAEIHGYT

v_gene: TRBV7-3
j_gene: TRBJ2-1
CDR3aa: ASSLALAGVNEQF

v_gene: TRBV9
j_gene: TRBJ2-1
CDR3aa: ASSGHRDRGEREQF

v_gene: TRBV5-6
j_gene: TRBJ1-1
CDR3aa: ASSFGDREDF

v_gene: TRBV11-2
j_gene: TRBJ1-1
CDR3aa: ASSLATGVTEAF

v_gene: TRBV10-3
j_gene: TRBJ1-1
CDR3aa: AITEGGNTEAF

v_gene: TRBV5-1
j_gene: TRBJ2-5
CDR3aa: ASSLEIWETQY

v_gene: TRBV7-9
j_gene: TRBJ2-3
CDR3aa: ASSPSRETDTQY

v_gene: TRBV6-5
j_gene: TRBJ1-2
CDR3aa: ASSYSIAHGYT

v_gene: TRBV7-9
j_gene: TRBJ2-1
CDR3aa: ASSLTSDYNEQF

v_gene: TRBV6-6
j_gene: TRBJ1-1
CDR3aa: ASPGAGFNTEAF

v_gene: TRBV13
j_gene: TRBJ2-5
CDR3aa: ASSLWTSGGLQETQY

v_gene: TRBV18
j_gene: TRBJ1-2
CDR3aa: ASSPLSGQGTNYGYT

v_gene: TRBV2
j_gene: TRBJ2-3
CDR3aa: ASSEGGGPDTQY

v_gene: TRBV11-2
j_gene: TRBJ2-1
CDR3aa: ASSLDSRRGKHGNEQF

v_gene: TRBV5-1
j_gene: TRBJ2-1
CDR3aa: ASSPLGVSSYNEQF

v_gene: TRBV10-3
j_gene: TRBJ1-2
CDR3aa: ASRDRDNYGYT

v_gene: TRBV7-2
j_gene: TRBJ2-7
CDR3aa: ASSLSPNSYEQY

v_gene: TRBV19
j_gene: TRBJ1-1
CDR3aa: ASSAPFNTEAF

v_gene: TRBV27
j_gene: TRBJ2-1
CDR3aa: ASSLGGQSYNEQF

v_gene: TRBV11-2
j_gene: TRBJ2-1
CDR3aa: ASSQGDRRYNEQF

v_gene: TRBV19
j_gene: TRBJ2-3
CDR3aa: ASSVLATSTDTQY

v_gene: TRBV29-1
j_gene: TRBJ2-1
CDR3aa: SVDAGTYNEQF

v_gene: TRBV5-1
j_gene: TRBJ1-1
CDR3aa: ASGGQGFGVNTEAF

v_gene: TRBV6-5
j_gene: TRBJ1-6
CDR3aa: ASSQPGQGNSPLH

v_gene: TRBV15
j_gene: TRBJ1-4
CDR3aa: ATSSRVGEKLF

v_gene: TRBV5-1
j_gene: TRBJ1-2
CDR3aa: ASSFVRGLGGYT

v_gene: TRBV29-1
j_gene: TRBJ1-2
CDR3aa: SVATGYGYT

v_gene: TRBV9
j_gene: TRBJ2-1
CDR3aa: ASSVSGNPYNEQF

v_gene: TRBV2
j_gene: TRBJ2-7
CDR3aa: ASRERGASDEQY

v_gene: TRBV21-1
j_gene: TRBJ1-6
CDR3aa: ARTGDEGSPLH

v_gene: TRBV30
j_gene: TRBJ1-3
CDR3aa: AWRTGGGNTIY